This TCR beta chain was captured by sequencing in a study of CDR3 diversity in severe acne. Only one count was recorded for this clonotype. TCRdb reanalysed the PCR reads using MiXCR and keeps one entry per CDR3 protein. The table records approximately 77,000 distinct CDR3 sequences, about 53% of them present only once. The sample taken for sequencing was blood. This receptor was taken from a male donor with severe acne vulgaris.

The chain's CDR3 is CASSQGAGSGANVLTF. The CDR3 bases are TGCGCCAGCAGCCAAGGGGCAGGTTCTGGGGCCAACGTCCTGACTTTC. The chain carries TRBV4-3 and TRBJ2-6; D call uncertain. CDR1 is LGHNA, CDR2 YSLEER, per germline. Trimming took off 1 base at V and 1 base at J, with 8 bases between the two ends. This CDR3 is 16 amino acids long.